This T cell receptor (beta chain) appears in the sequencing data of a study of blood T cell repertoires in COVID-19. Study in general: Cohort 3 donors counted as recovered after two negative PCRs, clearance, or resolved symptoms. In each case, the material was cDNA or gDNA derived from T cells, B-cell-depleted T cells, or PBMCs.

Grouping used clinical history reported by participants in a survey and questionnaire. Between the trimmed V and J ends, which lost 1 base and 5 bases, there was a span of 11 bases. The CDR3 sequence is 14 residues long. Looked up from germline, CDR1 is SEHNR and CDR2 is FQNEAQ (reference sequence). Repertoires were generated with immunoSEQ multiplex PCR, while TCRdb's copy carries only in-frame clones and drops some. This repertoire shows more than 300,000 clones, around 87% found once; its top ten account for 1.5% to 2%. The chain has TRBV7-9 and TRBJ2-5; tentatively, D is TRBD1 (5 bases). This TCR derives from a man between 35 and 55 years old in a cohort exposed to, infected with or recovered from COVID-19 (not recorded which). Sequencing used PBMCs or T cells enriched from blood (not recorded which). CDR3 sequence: CASSLVGPGETQYF. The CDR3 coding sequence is TGTGCCAGCAGCTTAGTAGGCCCAGGGGAGACCCAGTACTTC.